These T cell receptor beta chains were read from a single sample in a study of blood T cell repertoires in COVID-19. Assay: immunoSEQ multiplex PCR; the TCRdb copy retains only in-frame clones and omits some. The data hold about 35,000 clones, with 88% observed a single time. Sequences were obtained from peripheral blood. These receptors were obtained from a human donor in a cohort sampled during active COVID-19. The CDR3 runs from the conserved cysteine through the conserved F or W. A D gene is named only where the DNA matches it firmly. For some rows the clone size is stated as once, few or many, or as a class when expanded; others skip it.

CDR3: CASSQGAGTGEETQYF; DNA: TGCGCCAGCAGCCAAGGGGCCGGGACAGGGGAAGAGACCCAGTACTTC; D: TRBD1; J: TRBJ2-5; size: -; V: TRBV4-1
CDR3: CASSSSGRDTQYF; DNA: TGTGCCAGCAGCAGTAGCGGGAGGGATACGCAGTATTTT; D: TRBD2; J: TRBJ2-3; size: -; V: TRBV28
CDR3: CASSSRQGVATEAFF; DNA: TGTGCCAGCAGCTCTCGACAGGGGGTAGCCACTGAAGCTTTCTTT; D: TRBD1; J: TRBJ1-1; size: once; V: TRBV11-2
CDR3: CASLGEGRPYEQYF; DNA: TGTGCCAGCCTAGGGGAGGGGAGGCCCTACGAGCAGTACTTC; D: TRBD2; J: TRBJ2-7; size: -; V: TRBV6-4
CDR3: CSVGAGITYEQYF; DNA: TGCAGCGTTGGGGCAGGGATTACCTACGAGCAGTACTTC; D: -; J: TRBJ2-7; size: -; V: TRBV29-1
CDR3: CASSSPGQGNEQFF; DNA: TGTGCCAGCAGTTCCCCGGGACAGGGAAATGAGCAGTTCTTC; D: TRBD1; J: TRBJ2-1; size: -; V: TRBV6-5
CDR3: CASMRGTSEQFF; DNA: TGTGCCAGCATGCGGGGGACGAGTGAGCAGTTCTTC; D: TRBD2; J: TRBJ2-1; size: -; V: TRBV28
CDR3: CASSAGGTTQQYF; DNA: TGTGCCAGCAGCGCGGGGGGGACTACTCAGCAGTACTTC; D: TRBD2; J: TRBJ2-7; size: -; V: TRBV7-2
CDR3: CASTGTGTYNEQFF; DNA: TGTGCCAGTACCGGGACAGGGACTTACAATGAGCAGTTCTTC; D: TRBD1; J: TRBJ2-1; size: -; V: TRBV19
CDR3: CASSPDGLAGGYEQYF; DNA: TGTGCCAGCTCACCAGACGGACTAGCGGGGGGCTATGAGCAGTACTTC; D: TRBD2; J: TRBJ2-7; size: -; V: TRBV18
CDR3: CASSKQGSNEQYF; DNA: TGTGCCAGCAGTAAACAGGGGAGCAACGAGCAGTACTTC; D: TRBD1; J: TRBJ2-7; size: -; V: TRBV6-2/TRBV6-3
CDR3: CASRQGSNTGELFF; DNA: TGTGCCAGTCGACAGGGATCGAACACCGGGGAGCTGTTTTTT; D: TRBD1; J: TRBJ2-2; size: once; V: TRBV19
CDR3: CASSTGTGTSTDTQYF; DNA: TGCGCCAGCAGCACCGGGACAGGGACTAGCACAGATACGCAGTATTTT; D: TRBD1; J: TRBJ2-3; size: -; V: TRBV5-1
CDR3: CASSLWTRGQTKEKLFF; DNA: TGTGCCAGCAGTTTATGGACGAGGGGACAGACGAAGGAAAAACTGTTTTTT; D: TRBD1; J: TRBJ1-4; size: -; V: TRBV28
CDR3: CARSYAGADPFYEQYF; DNA: TGTGCCAGAAGTTACGCGGGGGCCGATCCCTTTTACGAGCAGTACTTC; D: -; J: TRBJ2-7; size: -; V: TRBV5-3
CDR3: CASSQEARGNSPLHF; DNA: TGCGCCAGCAGCCAAGAGGCCAGGGGTAATTCACCCCTCCACTTT; D: -; J: TRBJ1-6; size: -; V: TRBV4-1
CDR3: CASSPPRDRWSEQYF; DNA: TGTGCCAGCAGCCCCCCCCGGGACAGGTGGAGCGAGCAGTACTTC; D: TRBD1; J: TRBJ2-7; size: -; V: TRBV7-4
CDR3: CASSLEPSGDEQFF; DNA: TGCGCCAGCAGCTTGGAGCCTAGCGGGGATGAGCAGTTCTTC; D: TRBD2; J: TRBJ2-1; size: -; V: TRBV5-1
CDR3: CSVDPAGKTGELFF; DNA: TGCAGCGTTGACCCGGCGGGGAAAACCGGGGAGCTGTTTTTT; D: -; J: TRBJ2-2; size: -; V: TRBV29-1
CDR3: CASSQHQGNVSSYNSPLHF; DNA: TGTGCCAGCAGCCAACATCAGGGAAACGTGAGCTCCTATAATTCACCCCTCCACTTT; D: -; J: TRBJ1-6; size: -; V: TRBV3-1/TRBV3-2
CDR3: CASSATGASTTGELFF; DNA: TGTGCCAGCTCAGCGACAGGGGCTTCCACCACCGGGGAGCTGTTTTTT; D: TRBD1; J: TRBJ2-2; size: -; V: TRBV18
CDR3: CASSLGGWDQETQYF; DNA: TGTGCCAGCAGCTTAGGGGGCTGGGATCAAGAGACCCAGTACTTC; D: -; J: TRBJ2-5; size: -; V: TRBV7-2
CDR3: CASSLVPGQSSYEQYF; DNA: TGTGCCAGCAGCTTAGTCCCAGGACAAAGCTCCTACGAGCAGTACTTC; D: -; J: TRBJ2-7; size: -; V: TRBV11-2
CDR3: CASSLDGTGVFSPLHF; DNA: TGTGCCAGCAGCCTGGACGGGACAGGGGTTTTTTCACCCCTCCACTTT; D: TRBD1; J: TRBJ1-6; size: -; V: TRBV7-3
CDR3: CASSKRGLNEQFF; DNA: TGTGCCAGCAGTAAGCGGGGGCTTAATGAGCAGTTCTTC; D: TRBD2; J: TRBJ2-1; size: -; V: TRBV6-2/TRBV6-3
CDR3: CASSLTGGFQPQHF; DNA: TGTGCCAGCAGCTTAACAGGGGGCTTTCAGCCCCAGCATTTT; D: TRBD1; J: TRBJ1-5; size: -; V: TRBV11-2
CDR3: CASSLTGGALVGYEQYF; DNA: TGTGCCAGCAGCTTGACAGGGGGCGCGCTAGTGGGATACGAGCAGTACTTC; D: TRBD1; J: TRBJ2-7; size: -; V: TRBV5-8
CDR3: CASRPTGGSGNTIYF; DNA: TGTGCCAGCAGACCGACAGGGGGCTCTGGAAACACCATATATTTT; D: TRBD1; J: TRBJ1-3; size: -; V: TRBV5-6
CDR3: CASSQDFTPFLPGGELFF; DNA: TGTGCCAGCAGCCAAGATTTCACTCCCTTCCTGCCTGGCGGGGAGCTGTTTTTT; D: -; J: TRBJ2-2; size: -; V: TRBV4-2
CDR3: CASREGTGYNSPLHF; DNA: TGTGCCAGTAGGGAGGGAACAGGCTATAATTCACCCCTCCACTTT; D: -; J: TRBJ1-6; size: -; V: TRBV6-5
CDR3: CASSRDRGRDSPLHF; DNA: TGCGCCAGCAGCCGGGACAGGGGGAGGGATTCACCCCTCCACTTT; D: TRBD1; J: TRBJ1-6; size: -; V: TRBV5-1
CDR3: CASSLARGDTEAFF; DNA: TGTGCCAGCAGCTTGGCCAGGGGGGACACTGAAGCTTTCTTT; D: TRBD1; J: TRBJ1-1; size: -; V: TRBV5-5
CDR3: CASRLAVAVHNEQFF; DNA: TGTGCAAGTCGCTTAGCGGTGGCCGTTCACAATGAGCAGTTCTTC; D: -; J: TRBJ2-1; size: -; V: TRBV12-2
CDR3: CASSQRQMNTEAFF; DNA: TGTGCCAGCAGCCAGCGACAGATGAACACTGAAGCTTTCTTT; D: -; J: TRBJ1-1; size: -; V: TRBV6-6
CDR3: CASRGDSYEQYF; DNA: TGTGCCAGCCGGGGGGACTCCTACGAGCAGTACTTC; D: TRBD2; J: TRBJ2-7; size: -; V: TRBV7-9
CDR3: CASSQLQGPGNTIYF; DNA: TGCGCCAGCAGCCAATTACAGGGGCCTGGAAACACCATATATTTT; D: TRBD1; J: TRBJ1-3; size: -; V: TRBV4-3
CDR3: CASSSRQGTYEQYF; DNA: TGTGCCAGCAGCTCTAGACAGGGGACCTACGAGCAGTACTTC; D: TRBD1; J: TRBJ2-7; size: -; V: TRBV7-2
CDR3: CASSLELADEQYF; DNA: TGCGCCAGCAGCTTGGAACTAGCGGACGAGCAGTACTTC; D: TRBD2; J: TRBJ2-7; size: -; V: TRBV5-1
CDR3: CASSSLALQETQYF; DNA: TGTGCCAGCAGCTCCTTAGCGCTCCAAGAGACCCAGTACTTC; D: -; J: TRBJ2-5; size: -; V: TRBV5-5
CDR3: CASRNRAGDTEAFF; DNA: TGTGCCAGCAGGAACAGGGCGGGGGACACTGAAGCTTTCTTT; D: -; J: TRBJ1-1; size: once; V: TRBV2
CDR3: CASSYSGVRNTGELFF; DNA: TGTGCCAGCAGTTATTCAGGGGTGAGGAACACCGGGGAGCTGTTTTTT; D: -; J: TRBJ2-2; size: -; V: TRBV6-5
CDR3: CASRQGQGNNEQYF; DNA: TGTGCCAGCAGGCAAGGACAGGGAAACAACGAGCAGTACTTC; D: TRBD1; J: TRBJ2-7; size: -; V: TRBV7-2
CDR3: CASREGGSRNEQFF; DNA: TGTGCCAGCAGGGAGGGGGGGTCCCGCAATGAGCAGTTCTTC; D: -; J: TRBJ2-1; size: -; V: TRBV7-2
CDR3: CASSEATGVTYEQYF; DNA: TGTGCCAGCAGTGAAGCAACAGGGGTGACCTACGAGCAGTACTTC; D: TRBD1; J: TRBJ2-7; size: few; V: TRBV6-1
CDR3: CASKAGQLQETQYF; DNA: TGCGCCAGCAAGGCGGGACAGCTACAAGAGACCCAGTACTTC; D: -; J: TRBJ2-5; size: once; V: TRBV5-1
CDR3: CASRHHREYEQYF; DNA: TGTGCCAGCAGACACCACAGGGAATACGAGCAGTACTTC; D: -; J: TRBJ2-7; size: -; V: TRBV2
CDR3: CASSEGRAGRRTDTQYF; DNA: TGTGCCAGCAGCGAAGGACGAGCGGGGAGGCGCACAGATACGCAGTATTTT; D: TRBD2; J: TRBJ2-3; size: -; V: TRBV7-9
CDR3: CARSPGTGSHEQYF; DNA: TGTGCCAGAAGCCCCGGGACAGGGTCCCACGAGCAGTACTTC; D: TRBD1; J: TRBJ2-7; size: -; V: TRBV5-3
CDR3: CASSVARAKNIQYF; DNA: TGTGCCAGCTCGGTAGCGCGAGCCAAAAACATTCAGTACTTC; D: -; J: TRBJ2-4; size: -; V: TRBV18
CDR3: CASSVGQWRGRETQYF; DNA: TGCGCCAGCAGTGTGGGTCAGTGGCGGGGGCGTGAGACCCAGTACTTC; D: -; J: TRBJ2-5; size: -; V: TRBV10-2